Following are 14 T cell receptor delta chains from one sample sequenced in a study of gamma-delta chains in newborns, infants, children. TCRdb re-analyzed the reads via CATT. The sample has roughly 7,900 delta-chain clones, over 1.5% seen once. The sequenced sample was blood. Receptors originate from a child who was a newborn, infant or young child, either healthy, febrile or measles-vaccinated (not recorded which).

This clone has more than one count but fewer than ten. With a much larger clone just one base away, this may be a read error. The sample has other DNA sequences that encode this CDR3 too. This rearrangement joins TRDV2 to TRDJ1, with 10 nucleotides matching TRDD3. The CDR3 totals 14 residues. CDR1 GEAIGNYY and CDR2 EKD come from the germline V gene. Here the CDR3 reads CACDTGGYTDKLIF. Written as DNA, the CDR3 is TGTGCCTGTGACACTGGGGGATACACCGACAAACTCATCTTT.

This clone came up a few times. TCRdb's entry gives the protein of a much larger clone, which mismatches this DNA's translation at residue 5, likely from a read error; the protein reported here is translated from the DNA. This chain's CDR3 is CACDDTLMGDSYTDKLIF. DNA for the CDR3: TGTGCCTGTGACGATACCTTAATGGGGGATTCGTACACCGATAAACTCATCTTT. This chain connects TRDV2 to TRDJ1; 8 bases align to TRDD3. The CDR3 spans 18 residues. The V gene's germline CDR1 is GEAIGNYY and CDR2 EKD. The J segment lost 0 bases and the V segment lost 3 bases, leaving 14 bases of the junction unmatched.

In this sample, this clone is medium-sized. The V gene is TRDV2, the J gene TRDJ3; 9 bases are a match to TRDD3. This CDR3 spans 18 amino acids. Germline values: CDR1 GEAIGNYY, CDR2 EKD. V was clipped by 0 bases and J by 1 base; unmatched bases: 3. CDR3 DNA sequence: TGTGCCTGTGACACCTGGGGGATAGGGTCCTGGGACACCCGACAGATGTTTTTC. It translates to CACDTWGIGSWDTRQMFF.

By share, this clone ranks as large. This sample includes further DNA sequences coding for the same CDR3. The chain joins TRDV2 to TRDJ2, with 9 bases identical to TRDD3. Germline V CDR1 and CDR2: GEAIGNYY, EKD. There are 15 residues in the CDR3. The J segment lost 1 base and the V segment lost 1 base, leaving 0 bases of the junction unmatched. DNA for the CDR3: TGTGCCTGTGACACACTGGGGGATTTGACAGCACAACTCTTCTTT. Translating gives CACDTLGDLTAQLFF.

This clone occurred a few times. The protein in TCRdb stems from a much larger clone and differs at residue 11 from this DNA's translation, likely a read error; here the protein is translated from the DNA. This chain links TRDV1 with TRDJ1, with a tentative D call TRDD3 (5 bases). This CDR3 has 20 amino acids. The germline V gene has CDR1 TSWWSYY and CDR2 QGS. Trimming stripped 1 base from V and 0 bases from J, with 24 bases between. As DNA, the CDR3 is TGTGCTCTTGGGGAACGTCGAGGCGTTTACCGGGGGTTGTACACCGATAAACTCATCTTT. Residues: CALGERRGVYRGLYTDKLIF.

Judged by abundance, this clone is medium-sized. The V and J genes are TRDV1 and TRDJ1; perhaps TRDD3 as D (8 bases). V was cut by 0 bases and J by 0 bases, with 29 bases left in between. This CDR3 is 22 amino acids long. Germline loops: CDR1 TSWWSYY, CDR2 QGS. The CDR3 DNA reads TGTGCTCTTGGGGAACTACCCTTCCTTGCTGGGGGAAGGAAATGGTACACCGATAAACTCATCTTT. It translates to CALGELPFLAGGRKWYTDKLIF.

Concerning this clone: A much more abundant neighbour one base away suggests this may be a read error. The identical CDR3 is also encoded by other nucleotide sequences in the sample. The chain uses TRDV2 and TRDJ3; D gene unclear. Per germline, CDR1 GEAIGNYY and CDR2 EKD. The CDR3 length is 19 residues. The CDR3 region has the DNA TGTGCTTGTGACACCGGACCCCCAAGAAGCTCCTGGGACACCCGACAGATGTTTTTC. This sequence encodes CACDTGPPRSSWDTRQMFF.

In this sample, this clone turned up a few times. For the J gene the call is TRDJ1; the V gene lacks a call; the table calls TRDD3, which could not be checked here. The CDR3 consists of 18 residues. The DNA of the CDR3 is TGTGCTCTTGGGGGGAGGGGGCTGGGGGATCCGTACACCGATAAACTCATCTTT. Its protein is CALGGRGLGDPYTDKLIF.

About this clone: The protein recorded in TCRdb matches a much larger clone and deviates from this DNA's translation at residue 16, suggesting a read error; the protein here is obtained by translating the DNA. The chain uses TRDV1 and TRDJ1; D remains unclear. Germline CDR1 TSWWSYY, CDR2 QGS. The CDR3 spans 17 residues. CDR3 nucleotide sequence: TGTGCTCTTGGGGAACTAGATGAGGCGAGGGGCGTTCATAAACTCACCTTT. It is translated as CALGELDEARGVHKLTF.

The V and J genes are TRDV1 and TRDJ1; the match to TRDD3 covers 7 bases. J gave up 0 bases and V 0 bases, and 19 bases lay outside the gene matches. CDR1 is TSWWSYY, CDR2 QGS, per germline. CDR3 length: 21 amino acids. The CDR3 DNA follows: TGTGCTCTTGGGGAACTAGTGGAGCTACAAGGGCTGGGGGCCAACACCGATAAACTCATCTTT. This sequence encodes CALGELVELQGLGANTDKLIF.

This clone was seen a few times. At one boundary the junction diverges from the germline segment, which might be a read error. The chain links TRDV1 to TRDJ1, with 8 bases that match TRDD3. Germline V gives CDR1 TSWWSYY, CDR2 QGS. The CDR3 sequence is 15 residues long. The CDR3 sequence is CALGGLRNGDTKPIF. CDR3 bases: TGTGCTCTTGGGGGCCTTCGAAACGGGGATACCAAACCCATCTTT.

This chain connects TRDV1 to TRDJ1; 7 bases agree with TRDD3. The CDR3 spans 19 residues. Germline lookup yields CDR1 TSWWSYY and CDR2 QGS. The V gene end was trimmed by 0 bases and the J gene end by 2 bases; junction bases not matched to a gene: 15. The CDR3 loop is CALGELHLEGRGITDKLIF. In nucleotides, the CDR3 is TGTGCTCTTGGGGAACTACACCTTGAAGGGAGGGGGATTACCGATAAACTCATCTTT.

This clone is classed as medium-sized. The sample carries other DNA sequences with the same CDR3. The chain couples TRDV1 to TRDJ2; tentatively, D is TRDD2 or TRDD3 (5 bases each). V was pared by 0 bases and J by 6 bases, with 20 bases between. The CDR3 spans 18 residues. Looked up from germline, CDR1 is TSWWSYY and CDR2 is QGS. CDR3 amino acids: CALGELLRWGPLAAQLFF. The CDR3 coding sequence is TGTGCTCTTGGGGAACTCCTACGATGGGGCCCACTGGCAGCACAACTCTTCTTT.

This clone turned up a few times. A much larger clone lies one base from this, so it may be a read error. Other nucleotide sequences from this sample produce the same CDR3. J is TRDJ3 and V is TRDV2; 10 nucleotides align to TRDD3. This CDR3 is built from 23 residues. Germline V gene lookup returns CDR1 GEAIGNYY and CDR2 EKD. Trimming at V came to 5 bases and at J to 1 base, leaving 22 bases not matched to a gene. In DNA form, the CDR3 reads TGTGCCTGTGCCCCCATAGTACTGGGGGATTTAGTAGGCAGTTCCTGGGACACCCGACAGATGTTTTTC. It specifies CACAPIVLGDLVGSSWDTRQMFF.